This T cell receptor beta chain was sequenced for a study of metastatic and nonmetastatic thyroid tumors. The wider study: Repertoires from malignant and benign thyroid patients were compared across blood and tumor or nodule tissue.

Overall study results and limits: Significantly greater TCR beta diversity was reportedly found in malignant thyroid tumors than in benign nodules (in blood and tumor).

No treatment had been given to any patient before thyroid surgery. The junction had 8 bases not matched to a gene; V was cut back by 4 bases and J by 4 bases. The CDR3 sequence is 15 residues long. Germline V CDR1 and CDR2: SGDLS, YYNGEE. Comment on this clone: Antigen specificity is unknown.

TCRdb reprocessed the PCR reads using MiXCR. This table holds some 25,000 clones, around 20% found once. This receptor was identified in a male donor with papillary thyroid cancer or a benign thyroid nodule (not recorded which). Some clones in this sample may be carry-over from other donors' samples. The genes are TRBV9 and TRBJ2-1; 7 bases agree with TRBD2. The sequenced material came from blood. The CDR3: CASSSNQGLYNEQFF. In nucleotides, the CDR3 is TGTGCCAGCAGCTCAAACCAGGGACTATACAATGAGCAGTTCTTC.